This passage covers 14 T cell receptor beta chains from one sample sequenced in a study of OX40 agonist ivuxolimab in advanced cancers. Measured with immunoSEQ multiplex PCR; TCRdb has only the in-frame clones, and not every one. The sample gives about 54,000 clones, approximately 90% of which show up once; around 9.3% is in the top ten. The input for sequencing was CD4+ or CD8+ T cells sorted from blood, taken in a trial of the OX40 agonist ivuxolimab. The source is an adult with an advanced solid tumor such as melanoma, head and neck, liver or kidney cancer.

J is TRBJ1-2 and V is TRBV4-1, with no clear D. V was clipped by 2 bases and J by 1 base, with 5 bases between them. CDR3 length: 13 residues. From germline, CDR1 is MGHRA and CDR2 YSYEKL. The DNA of the CDR3 is TGCGCCAGCAGCCAAAACGATAACTATGGCTACACCTTC. Protein: CASSQNDNYGYTF.

V gene TRBV7-3 combines with J gene TRBJ2-3, with 8 bases identical to TRBD2. The CDR3 spans 16 residues. The germline gives CDR1 SGHTA, CDR2 FQGTGA. V gave up 3 bases and J gave up 3 bases; unmatched junction bases: 8. This CDR3 reads CASSFSPGLGTDTQYF. The CDR3 DNA is TGTGCCAGCAGCTTCTCCCCGGGACTAGGGACAGATACGCAGTATTTT. The whole variable domain, filled in from reference TRBV7-3 and TRBJ2-3, reads GAGVSQTPSNKVTEKGKYVELRCDPISGHTALYWYRQSLGQGPEFLIYFQGTGAADDSGLPNDRFFAVRPEGSVSTLKIQRTERGDSAVYLCASSFSPGLGTDTQYFGPGTRLTVL.

This chain links TRBV4-1 with TRBJ2-7; D unclear. Germline CDR1 MGHRA, CDR2 YSYEKL. Trimming cost V 1 base and J 4 bases, with 17 bases left between them. The CDR3 contains 16 residues. CDR3 in DNA: TGCGCCAGCAGCCAAGGCCAGACCATGACTCTTTACGAGCAGTACTTC. Amino acids: CASSQGQTMTLYEQYF.

The chain recombines TRBV11-3 with TRBJ2-7; D might be TRBD2 (5 bases). With 8 bases removed from V and 5 bases from J, the gap between germline ends came to 16 bases. The germline V gene has CDR1 SGHNT and CDR2 YENEEA. The CDR3 contains 13 residues. CDR3 sequence: CASSHGEMNEQYF. The CDR3 coding sequence is TGTGCCAGCTCCCACGGGGAGATGAACGAGCAGTACTTC.

This rearrangement joins TRBV19 to TRBJ2-5; D perhaps matches TRBD2 (5 bases). This CDR3 is 18 amino acids long. Per the germline V gene, CDR1 is LNHDA and CDR2 is SQIVND (reference sequence). V shed 4 bases and J shed 2 bases, with 23 bases lying between them. The CDR3 loop reads CASSTGLRRNLIQETQYF. CDR3 sequence (DNA): TGTGCCAGTAGTACTGGACTCCGCCGGAACCTAATACAAGAGACCCAGTACTTC.

The chain employs TRBV15 and TRBJ1-1; D not resolved. Per germline, CDR1 LNHNV and CDR2 YYDKDF (reference sequence). This CDR3 spans 15 amino acids. V was trimmed by 7 bases and J by 0 bases, leaving 15 bases between them. CDR3: CATTLGNHVNTEAFF. DNA for the CDR3: TGTGCCACCACTCTAGGCAATCATGTGAACACTGAAGCTTTCTTT.

The CDR3 bases are TGTGCCAGCAGCGCGTGGGGCTACGAGCAGTACTTC. Protein sequence: CASSAWGYEQYF. This chain links TRBV14 with TRBJ2-7, with no clear D. Per germline, CDR1 SGHDN and CDR2 FVKESK. This CDR3 has 12 amino acids. The germline V and J ends were trimmed by 5 bases and 3 bases, with 8 bases remaining between them.

This clone was seen just once. The V call is TRBV15, the J call TRBJ2-1; D is possibly TRBD1 (6 bases). The CDR3 contains 15 residues. Germline V gene data show CDR1 as LNHNV and CDR2 as YYDKDF (reference sequence). V was clipped by 3 bases and J by 2 bases, with 11 bases between them. CDR3 protein: CATSSLGAAYNEQFF. The DNA of the CDR3 is TGTGCCACCAGCAGCTTGGGGGCCGCCTACAATGAGCAGTTCTTC.

This clone has just a few counts. This chain connects TRBV4-3 to TRBJ2-5; 9 nucleotides line up with TRBD2. Germline V CDR1 and CDR2: LGHNA, YSLEER. The CDR3 consists of 17 residues. V was clipped by 2 bases and J by 0 bases; unmatched bases: 7. The CDR3 DNA reads TGCGCCAGCAGCCAACGTCGACTAGCGGACAACCAAGAGACCCAGTACTTC. Its translation: CASSQRRLADNQETQYF.

J is TRBJ2-1 and V is TRBV9, with D hard to call. The CDR3 length is 14 residues. Trimming took off 3 bases at V and 6 bases at J, with 13 bases between the two ends. The V gene's germline CDR1 is SGDLS and CDR2 YYNGEE. The CDR3 here is CASSAPETSNEQFF. The CDR3 DNA sequence: TGTGCCAGCAGCGCACCCGAGACTTCCAATGAGCAGTTCTTC. Full variable domain (missing parts from reference TRBV9 and TRBJ2-1): DSGVTQTPKHLITATGQRVTLRCSPRSGDLSVYWYQQSLDQGLQFLIQYYNGEERAKGNILERFSAQQFPDLHSELNLSSLELGDSALYFCASSAPETSNEQFFGPGTRLTVL.

The chain links TRBV11-2 to TRBJ2-7, with a possible D match to TRBD2 (5 bases). V dropped 5 bases and J dropped 3 bases, with 17 bases sitting between them. The CDR3 is 15 residues long. CDR1 SGHAT and CDR2 FQNNGV come from the germline V gene. This chain's CDR3 is CASSPPETIDYEQYF. Here the CDR3 DNA reads TGTGCCAGCAGCCCCCCCGAGACTATAGACTACGAGCAGTACTTC.

The CDR3 bases are TGTGCCAGCAGCTTAGCGCAAGGATCTAACACTGAAGCTTTCTTT. Translation: CASSLAQGSNTEAFF. The V and J genes are TRBV7-9 and TRBJ1-1, with D hard to call. This CDR3 has 15 amino acids. Trimming shortened V by 0 bases and J by 2 bases, and 10 bases separated the two germline ends. Per the germline V gene, CDR1 is SEHNR and CDR2 is FQNEAQ (reference sequence).

As DNA, the CDR3 is TGCGCCAGCAGCCCGGACCTCCGGCACCACGAGCAGTACTTC. This encodes CASSPDLRHHEQYF. This chain joins TRBV4-3 and TRBJ2-7; no clear D gene. Germline V CDR1 and CDR2: LGHNA, YSLEER. V was trimmed by 4 bases and J by 5 bases, leaving 15 bases between them. This CDR3 contains 14 residues.

The chain combines TRBV15 with TRBJ2-2; D perhaps matches TRBD2 (5 bases). V gave up 1 base and J gave up 4 bases, with 19 bases separating them. CDR3 length equals 18 residues. Germline V CDR1 and CDR2: LNHNV, YYDKDF (reference sequence). This chain's CDR3 is CATSRAHVLASGTGELFF. The CDR3 coding sequence is TGTGCCACCAGCAGAGCTCACGTGCTAGCCTCGGGCACCGGGGAGCTGTTTTTT. Based on the CDR3 plus reference TRBV15 and TRBJ2-2, the full variable domain is DAMVIQNPRYQVTQFGKPVTLSCSQTLNHNVMYWYQQKSSQAPKLLFHYYDKDFNNEADTPDNFQSRRPNTSFCFLDIRSPGLGDTAMYLCATSRAHVLASGTGELFFGEGSRLTVL.